This T cell receptor beta chain was sequenced for a study of blood T cell repertoires in COVID-19. The overall study: There were acute and convalescent COVID-19 samples, and they came from the United States, Italy and Spain.

With 3 bases clipped from V and 7 bases from J, the junction kept 12 bases outside the gene matches. The CDR3 length is 16 residues. In germline, CDR1 is MGHDK, CDR2 SYGVNS. Original processing methods: Amplification from reference gene primers served as the basis for estimated nucleated cell counts. Assay used: immunoSEQ multiplex PCR; TCRdb lists only in-frame clones, some missing. That table furnishes V, J and clone size, whereas the DNA furnished D and trimming. This sample yields roughly 160,000 clones, of which 80% to 90% are seen a single time; about 9.3% belongs to the top ten. Seattle cases were enrolled at active infection and followed longitudinally.

V is TRBV25-1 and J is TRBJ1-2; 9 nucleotides align to TRBD1. Material: peripheral blood. The clonotype was recovered from a woman in her 70s with COVID-19, enrolled during active disease. CDR3 in amino acids: CASSEIGTGKRGGYTF. The CDR3 nucleotides are TGTGCCAGCAGTGAGATTGGGACAGGGAAACGCGGTGGCTACACCTTC.